Each of the 14 T cell receptor beta chains below was sequenced from the same sample in a study of blood T cell repertoires in COVID-19. Clones were sequenced by immunoSEQ multiplex PCR, and TCRdb holds only the in-frame ones, with some missing. The profile covers about 240,000 clones, with 82% appearing a single time and 12% taken by the ten largest. Material for sequencing was peripheral blood. The receptors here all came from a woman aged 60-70 years with active or convalescent COVID-19.

Only a few counts were recorded for this clone. The gene calls are TRBV7-3 and TRBJ2-3; TRBD1 might be the D (5 bases). This CDR3 is 14 amino acids long. The V and J ends lost 5 bases and 3 bases respectively, with 12 bases between them. The germline V gene encodes CDR1 SGHTA and CDR2 FQGTGA. CDR3 protein: CASSLQGWTDTQYF. The CDR3 DNA is TGTGCCAGCAGCCTTCAGGGTTGGACAGATACGCAGTATTTT.

V is TRBV21-1 and J is TRBJ1-1; the table calls TRBD1, which could not be checked here. TRBV21-1 is recorded as a pseudogene. CDR3 length: 15 residues. CDR3 nucleotides: TGTGCCAGCAGCAATCTCGGTGGGGCGGTGGCTGAAGCTTTCTTT. It yields the protein CASSNLGGAVAEAFF.

This sequence joins TRBV2 and TRBJ1-1; TRBD1 matches at 10 bases. The junction had 6 bases not matched to a gene; V was cut back by 8 bases and J by 3 bases. The CDR3 is made up of 14 amino acids. CDR1 and CDR2 from the germline V gene are SNHLY and FYNNEI. CDR3 protein: CASHTGQGYTEAFF. CDR3 in DNA: TGTGCCAGCCACACGGGACAGGGGTACACTGAAGCTTTCTTT. Full variable domain (outside the CDR3, taken from reference TRBV2 and TRBJ1-1): EPEVTQTPSHQVTQMGQEVILRCVPISNHLYFYWYRQILGQKVEFLVSFYNNEISEKSEIFDDQFSVERPDGSNFTLKIRSTKLEDSAMYFCASHTGQGYTEAFFGQGTRLTVV.

This chain connects TRBV12-3 or TRBV12-4 to TRBJ1-4; no reliable D call. CDR3 length: 11 amino acids. V lost 5 bases and J lost 7, with 5 bases in between. CDR3 sequence reads: CASSHSEKLFF. CDR3 DNA: TGTGCCAGCAGTCACAGTGAAAAACTGTTTTTT.

The chain uses TRBV7-9 and TRBJ2-5, with a possible D match to TRBD2 (5 bases). V gave up 4 bases and J gave up 1 base, with 13 bases separating them. Germline V gene data show CDR1 as SEHNR and CDR2 as FQNEAQ (reference sequence). The length of the CDR3 is 15 residues. CDR3 in DNA: TGTGCCAGCAGCTCCGGGCGGGCCCGCCAAGAGACCCAGTACTTC. Encoded protein: CASSSGRARQETQYF.

This clone showed up just once. This CDR3 reads CSVRVVGSSGNTIYF. The CDR3 DNA sequence: TGCAGCGTCCGAGTGGTCGGGAGCTCTGGAAACACCATATATTTT. V usage is TRBV29-1 and J usage is TRBJ1-3; the D is unclear. V lost 6 bases to trimming and J lost 0 bases, with 15 bases between them. CDR3 length: 15 residues. The germline V gene has CDR1 SQVTM and CDR2 ANQGSEA.

Here the CDR3 reads CASGGQGVSNQPQHF. In DNA form, the CDR3 reads TGTGCCAGTGGTGGACAGGGGGTTAGCAATCAGCCCCAGCATTTT. The J gene is TRBJ1-5, the V gene TRBV19; 10 positions agree with TRBD1. Germline assignment: CDR1 LNHDA and CDR2 SQIVND (reference sequence). The trim removed 8 bases at V and 0 bases at J, leaving 4 bases unmatched. The CDR3 runs 15 residues.

The DNA for the CDR3 is TGTGCCAGCAGTTTCGGGACTAGAAACAATGAGCAGTTCTTC. Protein sequence: CASSFGTRNNEQFF. The V gene is TRBV6-2 or TRBV6-3, the J gene TRBJ2-1; 8 positions agree with TRBD2. V lost 4 bases to trimming and J lost 5 bases; unmatched junction nucleotides: 4. This CDR3 has 14 amino acids. CDR1 is MNHEY and CDR2 is SVGEGT in the germline V gene.

The V gene is TRBV3-1 (or the pseudogene TRBV3-2), the J gene TRBJ2-1; no clear D. Trimming took off 1 base at V and 12 bases at J, with 19 bases between the two ends. Germline V gives CDR1 LGHDT, CDR2 YNNKEL (reference sequence). The CDR3 consists of 15 residues. CDR3 loop: CASSQGGSPAVLQFF. DNA of the CDR3: TGTGCCAGCAGCCAAGGAGGCAGTCCGGCTGTGTTGCAGTTCTTC.

The V gene is TRBV6-6, the J gene TRBJ1-3; D ambiguous. V was cut by 7 bases and J by 8 bases, with 15 bases left in between. CDR1 is MNHNY and CDR2 is SVGAGI in the germline V gene (reference sequence). CDR3 size: 13 residues. As DNA, the CDR3 is TGTGCCAGCACAATCCCCGAGGGTCACACCATATATTTT. This gives the protein CASTIPEGHTIYF.

For the CDR3, the DNA is TGTGCCAGCTCACCAGTAGCGAAGGGAGGGGCTGCGAACACCGGGGAGCTGTTTTTT. This gives the protein CASSPVAKGGAANTGELFF. This rearrangement joins TRBV18 to TRBJ2-2; TRBD2 aligns across 7 bases. The length of the CDR3 is 19 residues. Germline V gene data show CDR1 as KGHSH and CDR2 as LQKENI. The V segment lost 2 bases and the J segment 0 bases; nucleotides outside the gene matches: 12. Together with reference TRBV18 and TRBJ2-2, the CDR3 gives the full variable domain: NAGVMQNPRHLVRRRGQEARLRCSPMKGHSHVYWYRQLPEEGLKFMVYLQKENIIDESGMPKERFSAEFPKEGPSILRIQQVVRGDSAAYFCASSPVAKGGAANTGELFFGEGSRLTVL.

In DNA form, the CDR3 reads TGTGCCAGCAGTTACTCGGGCCTGGGCACTGAAGCTTTCTTT. It specifies CASSYSGLGTEAFF. The chain employs TRBV6-6 and TRBJ1-1; no clear D. The CDR3 covers 14 residues. The ends were cut back, 0 bases at V and 4 bases at J, with 9 bases in the middle. Germline assignment: CDR1 MNHNY and CDR2 SVGAGI (reference sequence).

The chain couples TRBV27 to TRBJ1-5; D is uncertain. CDR1 is MNHEY, CDR2 SMNVEV, per germline (reference sequence). The CDR3 is 13 residues long. The ends were cut back, 7 bases at V and 8 bases at J, with 15 bases in the middle. The CDR3 nucleotides are TGTGCCAGCACCCACACTGCGGCTAAGCCCCAGCATTTT. Encoded protein: CASTHTAAKPQHF.

The J gene is TRBJ1-4, the V gene TRBV15, with unresolved D. Germline V gene data show CDR1 as LNHNV and CDR2 as YYDKDF (reference sequence). The CDR3 sequence is 17 residues long. Trimming pared 2 bases from V and 2 bases from J, leaving 15 bases between. CDR3 coding DNA: TGTGCCACCAGCAGAAAAGATGTGGCAGATACTAATGAAAAACTGTTTTTT. Protein product: CATSRKDVADTNEKLFF.